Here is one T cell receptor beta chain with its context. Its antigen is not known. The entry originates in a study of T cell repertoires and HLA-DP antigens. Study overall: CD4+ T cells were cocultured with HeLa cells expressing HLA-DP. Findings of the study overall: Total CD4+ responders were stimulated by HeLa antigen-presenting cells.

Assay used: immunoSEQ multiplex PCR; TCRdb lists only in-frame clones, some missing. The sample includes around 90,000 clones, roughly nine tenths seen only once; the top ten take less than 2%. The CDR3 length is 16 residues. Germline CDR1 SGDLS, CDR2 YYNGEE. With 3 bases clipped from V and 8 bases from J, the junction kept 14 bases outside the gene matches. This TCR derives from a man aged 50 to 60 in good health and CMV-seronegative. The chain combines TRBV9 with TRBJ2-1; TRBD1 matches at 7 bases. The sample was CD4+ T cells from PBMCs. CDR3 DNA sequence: TGTGCCAGCAGCGCAGTCACAGGGGCTTTGGGGGATGAGCAGTTCTTC. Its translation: CASSAVTGALGDEQFF. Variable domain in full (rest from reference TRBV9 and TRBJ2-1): DSGVTQTPKHLITATGQRVTLRCSPRSGDLSVYWYQQSLDQGLQFLIQYYNGEERAKGNILERFSAQQFPDLHSELNLSSLELGDSALYFCASSAVTGALGDEQFFGPGTRLTVL.